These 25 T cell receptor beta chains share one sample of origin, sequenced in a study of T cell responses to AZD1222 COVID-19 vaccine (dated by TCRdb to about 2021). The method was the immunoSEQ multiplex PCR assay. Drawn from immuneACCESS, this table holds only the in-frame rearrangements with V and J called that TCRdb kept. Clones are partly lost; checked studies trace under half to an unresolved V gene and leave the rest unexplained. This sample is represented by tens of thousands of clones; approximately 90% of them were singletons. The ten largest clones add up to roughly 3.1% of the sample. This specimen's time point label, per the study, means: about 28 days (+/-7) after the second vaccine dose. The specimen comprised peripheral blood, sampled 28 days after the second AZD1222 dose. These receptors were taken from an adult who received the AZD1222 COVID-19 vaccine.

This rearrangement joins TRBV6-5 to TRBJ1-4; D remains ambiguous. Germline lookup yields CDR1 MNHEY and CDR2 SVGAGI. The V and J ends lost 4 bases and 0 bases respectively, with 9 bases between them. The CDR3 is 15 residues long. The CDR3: CASSSSFATNEKLFF. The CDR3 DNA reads TGTGCCAGCAGTTCCAGTTTCGCAACTAATGAAAAACTGTTTTTT.

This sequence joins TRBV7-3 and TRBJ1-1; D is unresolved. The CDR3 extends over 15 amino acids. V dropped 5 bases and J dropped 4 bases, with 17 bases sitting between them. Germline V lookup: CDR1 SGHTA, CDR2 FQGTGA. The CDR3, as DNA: TGTGCCAGCAGCCCCACTGGGGTAGTGGGCACTGAAGCTTTCTTT. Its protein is CASSPTGVVGTEAFF.

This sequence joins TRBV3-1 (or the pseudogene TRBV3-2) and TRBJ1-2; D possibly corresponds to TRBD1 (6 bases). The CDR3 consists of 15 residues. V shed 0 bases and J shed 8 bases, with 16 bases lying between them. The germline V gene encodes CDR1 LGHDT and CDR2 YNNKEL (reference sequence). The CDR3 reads CASSQDLSGERGYTF. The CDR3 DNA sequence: TGTGCCAGCAGCCAAGATCTGTCAGGGGAAAGAGGCTACACCTTC.

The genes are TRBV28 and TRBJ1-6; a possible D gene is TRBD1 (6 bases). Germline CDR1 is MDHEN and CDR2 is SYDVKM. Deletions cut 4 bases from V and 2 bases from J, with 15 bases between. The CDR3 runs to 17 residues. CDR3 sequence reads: CASSSPGARTYNSPLHF. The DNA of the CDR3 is TGTGCCAGCAGTTCCCCAGGGGCGAGGACCTATAATTCACCCCTCCACTTT.

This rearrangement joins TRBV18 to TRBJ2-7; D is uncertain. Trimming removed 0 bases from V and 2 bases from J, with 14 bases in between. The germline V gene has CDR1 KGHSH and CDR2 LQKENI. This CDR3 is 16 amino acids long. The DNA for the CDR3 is TGTGCCAGCTCACCACCGGCCCCAGGCCGACCCTACGAGCAGTACTTC. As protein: CASSPPAPGRPYEQYF.

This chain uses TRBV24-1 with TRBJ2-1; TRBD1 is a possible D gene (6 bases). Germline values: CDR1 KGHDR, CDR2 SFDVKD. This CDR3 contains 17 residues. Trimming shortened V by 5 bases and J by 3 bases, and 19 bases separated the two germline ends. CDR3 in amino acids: CATSAGARDTNYNEQFF. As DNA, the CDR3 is TGTGCCACCAGTGCTGGGGCCCGGGACACCAACTACAATGAGCAGTTCTTC.

The CDR3 protein is CASSETTGISEKLFF. The CDR3 nucleotides are TGTGCCAGCAGCGAGACGACAGGGATTAGTGAAAAACTGTTTTTT. This chain links TRBV2 with TRBJ1-4; TRBD1 matches at 7 bases. V lost 6 bases and J lost 7; bases outside the gene matches: 11. The CDR3 is 15 residues long. Germline V gene lookup returns CDR1 SNHLY and CDR2 FYNNEI.

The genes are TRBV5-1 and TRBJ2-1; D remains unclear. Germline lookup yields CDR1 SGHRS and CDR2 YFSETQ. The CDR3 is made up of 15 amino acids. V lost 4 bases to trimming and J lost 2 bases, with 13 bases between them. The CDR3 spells CASSATEAAYNEQFF. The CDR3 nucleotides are TGCGCCAGCAGCGCAACAGAAGCCGCCTACAATGAGCAGTTCTTC. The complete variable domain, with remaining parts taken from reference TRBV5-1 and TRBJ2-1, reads KAGVTQTPRYLIKTRGQQVTLSCSPISGHRSVSWYQQTPGQGLQFLFEYFSETQRNKGNFPGRFSGRQFSNSRSEMNVSTLELGDSALYLCASSATEAAYNEQFFGPGTRLTVL.

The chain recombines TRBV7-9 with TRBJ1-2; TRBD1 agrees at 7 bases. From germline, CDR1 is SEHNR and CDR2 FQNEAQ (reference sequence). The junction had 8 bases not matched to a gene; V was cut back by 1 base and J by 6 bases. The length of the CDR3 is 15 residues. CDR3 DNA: TGTGCCAGCAGCTTAGTAGCAGGGGGATATGATGGCTACACCTTC. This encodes CASSLVAGGYDGYTF.

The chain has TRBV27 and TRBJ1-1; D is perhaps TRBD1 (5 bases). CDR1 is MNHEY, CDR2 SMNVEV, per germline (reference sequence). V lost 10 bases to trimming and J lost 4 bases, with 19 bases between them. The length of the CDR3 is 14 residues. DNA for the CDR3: TGTGCCATAGATAGTAGGGGCCCTGTCACTGAAGCTTTCTTT. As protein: CAIDSRGPVTEAFF.

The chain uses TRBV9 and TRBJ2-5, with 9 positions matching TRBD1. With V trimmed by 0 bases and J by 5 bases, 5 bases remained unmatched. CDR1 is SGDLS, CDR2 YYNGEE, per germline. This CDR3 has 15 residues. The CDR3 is CASSVAETGGETQYF. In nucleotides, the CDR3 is TGTGCCAGCAGCGTAGCGGAGACAGGGGGTGAGACCCAGTACTTC.

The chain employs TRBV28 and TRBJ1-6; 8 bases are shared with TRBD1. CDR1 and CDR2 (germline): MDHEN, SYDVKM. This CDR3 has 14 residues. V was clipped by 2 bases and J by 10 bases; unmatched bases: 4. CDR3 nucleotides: TGTGCCAGCAGTTTAGACAGGGGAGGATCACCCCTCCACTTT. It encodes CASSLDRGGSPLHF.

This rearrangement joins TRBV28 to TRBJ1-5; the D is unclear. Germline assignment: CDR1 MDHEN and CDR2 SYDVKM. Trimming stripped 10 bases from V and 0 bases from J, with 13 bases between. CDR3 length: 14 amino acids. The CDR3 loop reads CAIGGKYSNQPQHF. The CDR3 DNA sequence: TGTGCCATAGGAGGAAAATATAGCAATCAGCCCCAGCATTTT.

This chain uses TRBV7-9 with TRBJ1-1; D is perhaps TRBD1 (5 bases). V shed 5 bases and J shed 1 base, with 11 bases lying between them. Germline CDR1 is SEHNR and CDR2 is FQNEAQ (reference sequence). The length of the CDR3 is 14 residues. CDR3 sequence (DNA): TGTGCCAGCAGCCTACTGGGACGGAACACTGAAGCTTTCTTT. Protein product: CASSLLGRNTEAFF.

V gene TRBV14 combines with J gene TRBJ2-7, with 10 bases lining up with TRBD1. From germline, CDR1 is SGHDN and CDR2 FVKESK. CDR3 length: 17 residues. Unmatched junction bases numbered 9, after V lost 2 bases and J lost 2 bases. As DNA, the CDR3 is TGTGCCAGCAGCCAAAGACAGGGGGCGGCGGTAACCTACGAGCAGTACTTC. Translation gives CASSQRQGAAVTYEQYF.

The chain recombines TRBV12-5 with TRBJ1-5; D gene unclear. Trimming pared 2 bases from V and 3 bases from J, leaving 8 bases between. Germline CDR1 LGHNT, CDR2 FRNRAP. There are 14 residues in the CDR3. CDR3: CASGLNGDNQPQHF. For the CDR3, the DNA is TGTGCTAGTGGTTTGAACGGGGACAATCAGCCCCAGCATTTT.

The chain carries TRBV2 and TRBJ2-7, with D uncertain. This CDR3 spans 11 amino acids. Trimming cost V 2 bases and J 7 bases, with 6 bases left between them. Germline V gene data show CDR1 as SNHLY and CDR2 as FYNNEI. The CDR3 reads CASSEQWEQYF. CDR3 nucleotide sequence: TGTGCCAGCAGTGAACAATGGGAGCAGTACTTC.

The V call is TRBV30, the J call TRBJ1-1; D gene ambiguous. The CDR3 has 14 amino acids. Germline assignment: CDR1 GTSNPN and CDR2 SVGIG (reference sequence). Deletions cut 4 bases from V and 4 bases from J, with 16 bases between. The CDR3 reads CAWKVRTLATEAFF. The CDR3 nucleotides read TGTGCCTGGAAAGTCAGAACTTTAGCCACTGAAGCTTTCTTT.

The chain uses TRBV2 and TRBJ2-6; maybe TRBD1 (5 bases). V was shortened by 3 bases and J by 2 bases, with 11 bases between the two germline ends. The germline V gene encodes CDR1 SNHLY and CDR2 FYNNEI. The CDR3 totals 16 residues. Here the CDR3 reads CASSDGTGAGANVLTF. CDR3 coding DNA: TGTGCCAGCAGTGACGGTACAGGTGCTGGGGCCAACGTCCTGACTTTC.

CDR3 amino acids: CASSPLGSTGEGYTF. CDR3 nucleotide sequence: TGCGCCAGCAGCCCCCTCGGATCCACAGGGGAAGGCTACACCTTC. The V and J genes are TRBV5-1 and TRBJ1-2; TRBD1 aligns across 7 bases. The J segment lost 8 bases and the V segment lost 4 bases, leaving 14 bases of the junction unmatched. The CDR3 has 15 amino acids. CDR1 SGHRS and CDR2 YFSETQ come from the germline V gene.

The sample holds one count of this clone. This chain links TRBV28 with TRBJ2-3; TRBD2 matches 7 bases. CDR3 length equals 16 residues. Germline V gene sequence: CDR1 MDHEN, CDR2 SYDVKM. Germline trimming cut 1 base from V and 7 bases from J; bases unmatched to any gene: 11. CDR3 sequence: CASSLSSSGDTNTQYF. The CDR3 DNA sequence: TGTGCCAGCAGTTTATCTTCCAGCGGGGATACAAATACGCAGTATTTT.

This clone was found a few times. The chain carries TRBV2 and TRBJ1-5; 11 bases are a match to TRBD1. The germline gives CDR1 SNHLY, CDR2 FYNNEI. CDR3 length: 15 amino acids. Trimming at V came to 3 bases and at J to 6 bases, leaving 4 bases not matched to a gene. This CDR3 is CASSERTGGIQPQHF. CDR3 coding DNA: TGTGCCAGCAGTGAGCGGACAGGGGGCATTCAGCCCCAGCATTTT.

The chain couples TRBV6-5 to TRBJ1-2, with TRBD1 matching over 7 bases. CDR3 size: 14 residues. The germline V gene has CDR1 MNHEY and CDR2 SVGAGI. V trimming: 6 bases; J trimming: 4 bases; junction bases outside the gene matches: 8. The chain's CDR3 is CASRVQGSVYGYTF. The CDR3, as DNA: TGTGCCAGCAGAGTACAGGGGAGCGTCTATGGCTACACCTTC.

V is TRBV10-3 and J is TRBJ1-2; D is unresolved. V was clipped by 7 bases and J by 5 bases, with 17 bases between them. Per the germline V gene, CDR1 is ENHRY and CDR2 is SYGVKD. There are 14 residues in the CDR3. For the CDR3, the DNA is TGTGCCATCACCGACACTTTTCGGGAGTATGGCTACACCTTC. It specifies CAITDTFREYGYTF.

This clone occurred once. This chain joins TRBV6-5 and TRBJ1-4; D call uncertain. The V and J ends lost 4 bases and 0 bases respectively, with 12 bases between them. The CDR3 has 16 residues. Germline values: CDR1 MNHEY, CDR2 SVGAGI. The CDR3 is CASSLRSYPTNEKLFF. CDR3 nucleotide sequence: TGTGCCAGCAGTTTGAGGTCCTATCCAACTAATGAAAAACTGTTTTTT.